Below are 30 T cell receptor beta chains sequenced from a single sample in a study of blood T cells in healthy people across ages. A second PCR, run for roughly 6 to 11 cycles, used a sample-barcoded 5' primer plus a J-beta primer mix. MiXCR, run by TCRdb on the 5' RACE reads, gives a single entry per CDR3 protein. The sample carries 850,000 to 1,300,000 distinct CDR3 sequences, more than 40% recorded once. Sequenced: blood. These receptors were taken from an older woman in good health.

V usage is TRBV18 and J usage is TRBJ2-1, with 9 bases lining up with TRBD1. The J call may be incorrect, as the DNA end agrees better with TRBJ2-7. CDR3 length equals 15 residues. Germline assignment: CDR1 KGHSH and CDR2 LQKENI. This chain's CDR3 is CASSPATGGWNEQYF. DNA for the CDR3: TGTGCCAGCTCACCTGCAACAGGGGGCTGGAATGAGCAGTACTTC.

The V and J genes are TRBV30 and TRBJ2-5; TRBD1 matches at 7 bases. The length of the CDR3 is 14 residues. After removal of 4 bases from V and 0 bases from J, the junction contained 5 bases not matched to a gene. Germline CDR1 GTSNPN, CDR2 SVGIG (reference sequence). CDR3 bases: TGTGCCTGGAACCTAGACAGGGACCAAGAGACCCAGTACTTC. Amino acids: CAWNLDRDQETQYF.

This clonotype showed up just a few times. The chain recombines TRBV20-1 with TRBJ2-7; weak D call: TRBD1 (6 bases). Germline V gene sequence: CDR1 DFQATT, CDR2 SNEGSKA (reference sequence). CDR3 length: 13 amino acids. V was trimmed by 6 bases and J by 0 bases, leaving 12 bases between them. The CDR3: CSAPDRSSYEQYF. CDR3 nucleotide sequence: TGCAGTGCCCCTGACAGGAGCTCCTACGAGCAGTACTTC.

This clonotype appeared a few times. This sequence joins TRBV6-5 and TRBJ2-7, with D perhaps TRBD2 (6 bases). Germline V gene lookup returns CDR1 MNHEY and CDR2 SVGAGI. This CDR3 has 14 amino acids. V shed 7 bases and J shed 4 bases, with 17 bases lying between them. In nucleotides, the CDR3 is TGTGCCAGCACGGACCCTAGCGCTGGGTACGAGCAGTACTTC. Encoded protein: CASTDPSAGYEQYF.

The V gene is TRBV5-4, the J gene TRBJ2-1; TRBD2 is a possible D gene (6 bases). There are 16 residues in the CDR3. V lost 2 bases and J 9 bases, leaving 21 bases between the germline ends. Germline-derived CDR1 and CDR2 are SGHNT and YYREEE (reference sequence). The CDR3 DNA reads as TGTGCCAGCAGCTTAGGGACTCCCGGCCCAGGAAGTGAGCAGTTCTTC. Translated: CASSLGTPGPGSEQFF.

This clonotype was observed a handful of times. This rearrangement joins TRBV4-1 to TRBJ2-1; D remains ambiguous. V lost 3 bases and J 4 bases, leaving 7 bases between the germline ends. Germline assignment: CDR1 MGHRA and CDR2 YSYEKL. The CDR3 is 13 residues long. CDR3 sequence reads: CASSQIIYNEQFF. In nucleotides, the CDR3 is TGCGCCAGCAGCCAGATAATTTACAATGAGCAGTTCTTC.

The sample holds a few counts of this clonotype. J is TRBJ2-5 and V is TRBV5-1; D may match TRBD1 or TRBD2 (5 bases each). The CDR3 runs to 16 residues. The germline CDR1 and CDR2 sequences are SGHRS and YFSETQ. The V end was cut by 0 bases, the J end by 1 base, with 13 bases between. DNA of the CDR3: TGCGCCAGCAGCTTGGCGCCGGTGGGGACCCAAGAGACCCAGTACTTC. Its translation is CASSLAPVGTQETQYF.

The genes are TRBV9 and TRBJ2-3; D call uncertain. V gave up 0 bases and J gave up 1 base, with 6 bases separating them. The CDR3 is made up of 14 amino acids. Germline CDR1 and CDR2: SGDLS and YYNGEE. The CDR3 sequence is CASSVVWGTDTQYF. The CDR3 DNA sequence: TGTGCCAGCAGCGTAGTATGGGGCACAGATACGCAGTATTTT. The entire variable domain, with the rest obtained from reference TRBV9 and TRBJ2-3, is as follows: DSGVTQTPKHLITATGQRVTLRCSPRSGDLSVYWYQQSLDQGLQFLIQYYNGEERAKGNILERFSAQQFPDLHSELNLSSLELGDSALYFCASSVVWGTDTQYFGPGTRLTVL.

The CDR3 region has the DNA TGTGCCAGCAGCCTCGGGACTAGCCAAGACAATGAGCAGTACTTC. Translated, it gives CASSLGTSQDNEQYF. The V call is TRBV7-8, the J call TRBJ2-5, with 9 bases matching TRBD2. Germline CDR1 is SGHVS and CDR2 is FQNEAQ. After removal of 5 bases from V and 11 bases from J, the junction contained 15 bases not matched to a gene. The CDR3 sequence is 15 residues long. The complete variable domain, with remaining parts taken from reference TRBV7-8 and TRBJ2-5, reads GAGVSQSPRYKVAKRGQDVALRCDPISGHVSLFWYQQALGQGPEFLTYFQNEAQLDKSGLPSDRFFAERPEGSVSTLKIQRTQQEDSAVYLCASSLGTSQDNEQYFGPGTRLLVL.

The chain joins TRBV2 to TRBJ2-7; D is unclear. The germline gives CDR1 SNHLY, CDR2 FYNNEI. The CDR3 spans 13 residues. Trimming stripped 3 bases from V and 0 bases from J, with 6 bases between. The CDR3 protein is CASSDFSSYEQYF. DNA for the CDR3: TGTGCCAGCAGTGATTTCAGCTCCTACGAGCAGTACTTC.

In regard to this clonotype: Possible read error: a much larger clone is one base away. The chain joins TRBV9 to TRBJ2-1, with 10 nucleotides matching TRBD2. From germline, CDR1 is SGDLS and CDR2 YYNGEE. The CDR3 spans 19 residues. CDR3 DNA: TGTGCCAGCAACGTAGTGGGAGCGGGAGGGCCCCTCTCCTACAATGAGCAGTTCTTC. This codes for CASNVVGAGGPLSYNEQFF.

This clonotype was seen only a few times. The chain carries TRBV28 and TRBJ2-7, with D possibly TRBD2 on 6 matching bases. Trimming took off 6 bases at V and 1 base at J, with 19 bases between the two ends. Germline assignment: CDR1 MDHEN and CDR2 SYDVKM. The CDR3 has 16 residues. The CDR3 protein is CASRVASGLLSYEQYF. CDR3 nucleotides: TGTGCCAGCAGGGTAGCCTCGGGACTGTTATCCTACGAGCAGTACTTC. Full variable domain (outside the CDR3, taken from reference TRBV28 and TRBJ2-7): DVKVTQSSRYLVKRTGEKVFLECVQDMDHENMFWYRQDPGLGLRLIYFSYDVKMKEKGDIPEGYSVSREKKERFSLILESASTNQTSMYLCASRVASGLLSYEQYFGPGTRLTVT.

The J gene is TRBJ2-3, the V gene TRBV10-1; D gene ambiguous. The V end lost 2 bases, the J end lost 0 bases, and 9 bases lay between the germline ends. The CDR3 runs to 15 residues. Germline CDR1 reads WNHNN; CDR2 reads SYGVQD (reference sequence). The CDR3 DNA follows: TGCGCCAGCAGTGAGGGCCCTGGGAGCACAGATACGCAGTATTTT. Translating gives CASSEGPGSTDTQYF.

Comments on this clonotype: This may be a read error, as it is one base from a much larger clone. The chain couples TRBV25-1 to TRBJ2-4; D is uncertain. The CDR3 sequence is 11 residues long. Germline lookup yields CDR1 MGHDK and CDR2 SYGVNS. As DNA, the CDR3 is TGTGCCGGCAGTAGGAGCAGCATTCAGTACTTC. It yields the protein CAGSRSSIQYF.

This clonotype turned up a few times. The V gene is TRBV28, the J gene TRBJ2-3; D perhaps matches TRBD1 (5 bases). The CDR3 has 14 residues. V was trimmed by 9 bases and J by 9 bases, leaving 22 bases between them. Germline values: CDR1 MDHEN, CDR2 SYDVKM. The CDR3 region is CASRPLQDGVTQYF. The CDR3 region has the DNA TGTGCCAGTCGGCCCCTACAGGACGGTGTGACGCAGTATTTT.

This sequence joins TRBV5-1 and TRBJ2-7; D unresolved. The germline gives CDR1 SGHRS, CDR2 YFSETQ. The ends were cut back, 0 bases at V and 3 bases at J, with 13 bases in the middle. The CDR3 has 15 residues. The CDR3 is CASSLGVRQDYEQYF. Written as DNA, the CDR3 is TGCGCCAGCAGCTTGGGAGTCCGCCAGGACTACGAGCAGTACTTC.

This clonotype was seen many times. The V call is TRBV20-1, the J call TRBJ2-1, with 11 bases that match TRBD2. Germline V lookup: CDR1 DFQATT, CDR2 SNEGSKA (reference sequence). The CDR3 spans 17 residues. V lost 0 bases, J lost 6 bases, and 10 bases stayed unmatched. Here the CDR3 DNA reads TGCAGTGCTAGAGATTTCGGCACTAGCGGGAGCGGCAATGAGCAGTTCTTC. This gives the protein CSARDFGTSGSGNEQFF.

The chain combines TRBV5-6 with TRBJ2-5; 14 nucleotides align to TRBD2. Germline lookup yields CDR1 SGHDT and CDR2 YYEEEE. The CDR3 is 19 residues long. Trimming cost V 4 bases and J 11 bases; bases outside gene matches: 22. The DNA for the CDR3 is TGTGCCAGCAGCCTTACTGGGACTAGCGGGAGTGGTTCCTACAATGAGCAGTACTTC. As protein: CASSLTGTSGSGSYNEQYF.

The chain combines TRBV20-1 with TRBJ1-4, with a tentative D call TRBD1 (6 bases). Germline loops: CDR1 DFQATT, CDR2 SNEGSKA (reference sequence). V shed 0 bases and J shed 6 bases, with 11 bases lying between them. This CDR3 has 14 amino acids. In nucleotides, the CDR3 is TGCAGTGCTAGAGACCGGGGGCAGGATGAAAAACTGTTTTTT. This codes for CSARDRGQDEKLFF.

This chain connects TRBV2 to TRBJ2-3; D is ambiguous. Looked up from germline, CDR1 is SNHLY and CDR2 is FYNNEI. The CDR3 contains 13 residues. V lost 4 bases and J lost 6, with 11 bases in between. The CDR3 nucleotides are TGTGCCAGCAGTGCGGAGATCGGGGATACGCAGTATTTT. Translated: CASSAEIGDTQYF.

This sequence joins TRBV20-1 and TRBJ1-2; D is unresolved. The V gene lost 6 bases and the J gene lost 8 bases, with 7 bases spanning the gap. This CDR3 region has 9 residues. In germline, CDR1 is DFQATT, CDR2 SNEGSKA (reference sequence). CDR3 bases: TGCAGTGCCCCCGGGGGCTACACCTTC. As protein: CSAPGGYTF.

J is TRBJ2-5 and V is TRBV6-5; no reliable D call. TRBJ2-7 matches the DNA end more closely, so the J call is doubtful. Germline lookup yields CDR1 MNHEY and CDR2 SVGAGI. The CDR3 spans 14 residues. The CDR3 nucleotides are TGTGCCAGCAGTCAGTCCGCGACCGGGTACGAGCAGTACTTC. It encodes CASSQSATGYEQYF.

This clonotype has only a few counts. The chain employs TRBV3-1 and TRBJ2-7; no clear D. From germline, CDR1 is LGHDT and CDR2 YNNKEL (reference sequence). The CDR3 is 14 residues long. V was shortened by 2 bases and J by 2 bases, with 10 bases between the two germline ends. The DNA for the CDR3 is TGTGCCAGCAGCCAATTCTCGAAGCCCTACGAGCAGTACTTC. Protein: CASSQFSKPYEQYF.

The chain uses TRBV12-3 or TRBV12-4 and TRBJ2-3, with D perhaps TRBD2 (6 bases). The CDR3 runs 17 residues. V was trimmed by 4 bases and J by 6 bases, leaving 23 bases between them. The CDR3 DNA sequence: TGTGCCAGCAGTTGGGGGTCTAGCGAGAGAAGAGTCGATACGCAGTATTTT. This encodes CASSWGSSERRVDTQYF.

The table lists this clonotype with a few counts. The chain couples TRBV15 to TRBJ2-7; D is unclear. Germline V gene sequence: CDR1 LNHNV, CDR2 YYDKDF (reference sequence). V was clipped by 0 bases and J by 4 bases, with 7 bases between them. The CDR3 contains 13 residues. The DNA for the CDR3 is TGTGCCACCAGCAGAGATATGGGGTACGAGCAGTACTTC. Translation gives CATSRDMGYEQYF.

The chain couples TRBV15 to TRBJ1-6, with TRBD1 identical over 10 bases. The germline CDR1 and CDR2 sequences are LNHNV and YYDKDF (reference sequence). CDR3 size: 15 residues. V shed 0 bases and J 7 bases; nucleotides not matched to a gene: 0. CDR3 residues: CATSREGQGNSPLHF. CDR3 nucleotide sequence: TGTGCCACCAGCAGAGAGGGACAGGGGAATTCACCCCTCCACTTT. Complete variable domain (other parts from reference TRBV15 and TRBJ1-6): DAMVIQNPRYQVTQFGKPVTLSCSQTLNHNVMYWYQQKSSQAPKLLFHYYDKDFNNEADTPDNFQSRRPNTSFCFLDIRSPGLGDTAMYLCATSREGQGNSPLHFGNGTRLTVT.

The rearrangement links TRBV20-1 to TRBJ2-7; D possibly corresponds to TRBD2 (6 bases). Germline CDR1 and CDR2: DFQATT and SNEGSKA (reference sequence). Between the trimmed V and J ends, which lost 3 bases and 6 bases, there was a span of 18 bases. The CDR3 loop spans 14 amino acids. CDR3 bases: TGCAGTGCTAGGAGGGCTAGCGAGTCGTGCGAGCAGTACTTC. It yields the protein CSARRASESCEQYF.

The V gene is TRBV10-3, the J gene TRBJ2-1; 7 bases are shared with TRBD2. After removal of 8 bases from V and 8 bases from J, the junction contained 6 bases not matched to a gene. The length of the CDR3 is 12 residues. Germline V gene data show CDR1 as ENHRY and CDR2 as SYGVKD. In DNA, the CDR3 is TGTGCCATCGGGAGGGCCTTCGATGAGCAGTTCTTC. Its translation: CAIGRAFDEQFF.

The chain's CDR3 is CASSQGSQSWGSTQYF. CDR3 nucleotide sequence: TGTGCCAGCAGCCAAGGGTCCCAGAGTTGGGGGAGTACGCAGTATTTT. The rearrangement links TRBV3-1 to TRBJ2-3; possibly TRBD1 or TRBD2 for D (5 bases each). With 1 base removed from V and 8 bases from J, the gap between germline ends came to 19 bases. This CDR3 region has 16 residues. CDR1 and CDR2 (germline): LGHDT, YNNKEL (reference sequence).

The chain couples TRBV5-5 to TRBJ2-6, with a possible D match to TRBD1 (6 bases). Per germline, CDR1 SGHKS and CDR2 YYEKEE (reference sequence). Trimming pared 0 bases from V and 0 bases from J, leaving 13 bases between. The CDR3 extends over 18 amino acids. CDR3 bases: TGTGCCAGCAGCTTGGTTGGGGGCGGATCCTCTGGGGCCAACGTCCTGACTTTC. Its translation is CASSLVGGGSSGANVLTF.